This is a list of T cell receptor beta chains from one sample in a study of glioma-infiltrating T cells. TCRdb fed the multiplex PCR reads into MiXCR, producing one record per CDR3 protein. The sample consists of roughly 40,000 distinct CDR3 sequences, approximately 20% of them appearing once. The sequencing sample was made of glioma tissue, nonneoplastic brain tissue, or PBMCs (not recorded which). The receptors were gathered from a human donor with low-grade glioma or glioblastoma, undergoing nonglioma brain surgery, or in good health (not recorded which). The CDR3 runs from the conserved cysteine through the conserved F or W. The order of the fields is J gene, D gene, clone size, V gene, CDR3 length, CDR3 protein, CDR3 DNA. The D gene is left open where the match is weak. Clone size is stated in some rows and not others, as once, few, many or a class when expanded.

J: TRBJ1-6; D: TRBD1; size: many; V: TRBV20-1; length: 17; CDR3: CSARFPLPGQKNSPLHF; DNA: TGCAGTGCTAGGTTCCCCCTACCGGGACAGAAAAATTCACCCCTCCACTTT
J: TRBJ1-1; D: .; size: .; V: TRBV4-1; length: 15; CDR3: CASSPGGGTNTEAFF; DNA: TGCGCCAGCAGCCCGGGTGGAGGCACGAACACCGAAGCTTTCTTT
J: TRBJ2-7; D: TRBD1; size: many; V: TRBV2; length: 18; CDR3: CASSEVPRPGTGYHEQYF; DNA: TGTGCCAGCAGTGAAGTACCCCGCCCCGGGACAGGGTACCACGAGCAGTACTTC
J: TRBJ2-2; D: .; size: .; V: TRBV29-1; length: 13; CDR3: CSVVDTNTGELFF; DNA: TGCAGCGTTGTTGACACGAACACCGGGGAGCTGTTTTTT
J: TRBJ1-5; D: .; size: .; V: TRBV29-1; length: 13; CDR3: CSVVDSGNQPQHF; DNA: TGCAGCGTTGTCGACAGTGGCAATCAGCCCCAGCATTTT
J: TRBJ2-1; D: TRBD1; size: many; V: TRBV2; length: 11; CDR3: CASSLRDSLFF; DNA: TGTGCCAGCAGTCTCCGGGACAGTCTTTTCTTC
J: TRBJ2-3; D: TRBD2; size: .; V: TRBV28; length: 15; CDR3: CASSILAGGLGTQYF; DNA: TGTGCCAGCAGCATCCTAGCGGGGGGTTTGGGTACGCAGTATTTT
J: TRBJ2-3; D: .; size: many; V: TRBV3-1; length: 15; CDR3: CASSQSGGSTDTQYF; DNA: TGTGCCAGCAGCCAATCCGGGGGTAGCACAGATACGCAGTATTTT
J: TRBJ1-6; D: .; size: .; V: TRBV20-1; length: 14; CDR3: CSAPGGRYNLPLHF; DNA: TGCAGTGCTCCAGGTGGGAGGTATAATTTACCCCTCCACTTT
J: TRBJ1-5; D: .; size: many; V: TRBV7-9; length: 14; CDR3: CASSLTGQNQPQHF; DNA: TGTGCCAGCAGCTTAACGGGCCAAAATCAGCCCCAGCATTTT
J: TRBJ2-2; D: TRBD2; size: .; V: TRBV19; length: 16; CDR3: CASSRSSGGSIGELFF; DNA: TGTGCCAGTAGTAGATCCAGCGGGGGGTCGATCGGGGAGCTGTTTTTT
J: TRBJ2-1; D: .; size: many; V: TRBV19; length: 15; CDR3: CASSRDRLSDNEQFF; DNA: TGTGCCAGTAGTCGGGACCGCCTTTCCGACAATGAGCAGTTCTTC
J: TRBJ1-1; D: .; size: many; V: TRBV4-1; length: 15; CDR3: CASSLQPGGLTEAFF; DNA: TGCGCCAGCAGCCTTCAACCGGGGGGACTCACTGAAGCTTTCTTT
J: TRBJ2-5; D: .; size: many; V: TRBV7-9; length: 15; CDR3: CASSLARQGSETQYF; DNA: TGTGCCAGCAGCTTAGCAAGGCAGGGAAGTGAGACCCAGTACTTC
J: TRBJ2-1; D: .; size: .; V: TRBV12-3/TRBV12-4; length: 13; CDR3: CASSRLSYNEQFF; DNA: TGTGCCAGCAGTCGACTCTCCTACAATGAGCAGTTCTTC
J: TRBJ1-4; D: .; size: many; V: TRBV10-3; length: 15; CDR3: CAISAGVATNEKLFF; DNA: TGTGCCATCAGTGCAGGGGTGGCAACTAATGAAAAACTGTTTTTT
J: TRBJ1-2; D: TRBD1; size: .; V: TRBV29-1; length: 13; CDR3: CSVGTGLKDGYTF; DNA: TGCAGCGTCGGGACAGGCCTTAAGGATGGCTACACCTTC
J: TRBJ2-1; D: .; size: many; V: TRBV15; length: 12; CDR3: CATSRAFNEQFF; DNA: TGTGCCACCAGCAGAGCGTTCAATGAGCAGTTCTTC
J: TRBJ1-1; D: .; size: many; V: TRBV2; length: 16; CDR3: CASSDLERGLNTEAFF; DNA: TGTGCCAGCAGTGATCTAGAGCGGGGATTGAACACTGAAGCTTTCTTT
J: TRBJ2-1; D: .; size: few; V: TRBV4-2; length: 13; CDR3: CASSPGRYNEQFF; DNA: TGTGCCAGCAGCCCAGGGAGATACAATGAGCAGTTCTTC
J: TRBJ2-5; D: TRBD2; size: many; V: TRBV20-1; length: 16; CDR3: CSASSRASGRSETQYF; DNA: TGCAGTGCTAGTTCGAGGGCTAGCGGGAGAAGTGAGACCCAGTACTTC
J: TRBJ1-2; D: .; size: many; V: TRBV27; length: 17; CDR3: CASSLSTGAPGNYGYTF; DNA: TGTGCCAGCAGTTTATCGACGGGGGCACCCGGAAACTATGGCTACACCTTC
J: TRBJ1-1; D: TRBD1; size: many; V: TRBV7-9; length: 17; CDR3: CASSLLEPGGFATEAFF; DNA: TGTGCCAGCAGCTTATTAGAACCAGGGGGCTTTGCAACTGAAGCTTTCTTT
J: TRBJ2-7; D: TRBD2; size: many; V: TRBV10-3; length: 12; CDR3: CAIRTGGNEQYF; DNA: TGTGCCATCAGGACGGGGGGAAACGAGCAGTACTTC
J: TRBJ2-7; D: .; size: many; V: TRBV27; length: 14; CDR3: CASSLLGYRLEQYF; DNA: TGTGCCAGCAGTTTACTAGGCTATCGTCTCGAGCAGTACTTC
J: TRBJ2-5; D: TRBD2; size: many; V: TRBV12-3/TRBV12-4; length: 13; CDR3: CASTLGLEETQYF; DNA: TGTGCCAGCACCCTCGGACTAGAGGAGACCCAGTACTTC
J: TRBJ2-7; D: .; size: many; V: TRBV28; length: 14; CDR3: CASSFPQQPYEQYF; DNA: TGTGCCAGCAGTTTCCCGCAACAACCCTACGAGCAGTACTTC
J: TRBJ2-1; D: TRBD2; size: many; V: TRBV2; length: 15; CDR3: CASRQTSGYYNEQFF; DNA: TGTGCCAGCAGGCAGACTAGCGGGTACTACAATGAGCAGTTCTTC
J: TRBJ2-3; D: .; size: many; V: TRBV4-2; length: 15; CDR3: CASSQATGSTDTQYF; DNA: TGTGCCAGCAGCCAAGCAACGGGCAGCACAGATACGCAGTATTTT
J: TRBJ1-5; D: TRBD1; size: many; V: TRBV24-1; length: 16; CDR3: CATPGQGNTHIQPQHF; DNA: TGTGCCACCCCGGGACAGGGAAATACCCACATCCAGCCCCAGCATTTT
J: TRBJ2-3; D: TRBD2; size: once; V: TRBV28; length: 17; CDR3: CASSLGLAGGIRDTQYF; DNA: TGTGCCAGCAGTTTAGGACTAGCGGGAGGTATCCGAGATACGCAGTATTTT
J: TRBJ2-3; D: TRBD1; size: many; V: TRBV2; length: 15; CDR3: CASRGQGRFRDTQYF; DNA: TGTGCCAGCAGGGGACAGGGGAGGTTTAGAGATACGCAGTATTTT
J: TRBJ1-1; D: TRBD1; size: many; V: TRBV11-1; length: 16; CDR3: CASSFPMTGTGTEAFF; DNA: TGTGCCAGCAGCTTCCCCATGACAGGGACTGGCACTGAAGCTTTCTTT
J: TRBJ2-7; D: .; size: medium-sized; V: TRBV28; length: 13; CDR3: CASTVVNSYEQYF; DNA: TGTGCCAGCACTGTTGTAAACTCCTACGAGCAGTACTTC
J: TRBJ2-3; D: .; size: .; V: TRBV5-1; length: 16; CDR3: CASSLAGPAGTDTQYF; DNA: TGCGCCAGCAGCTTGGCTGGCCCTGCCGGGACAGATACGCAGTATTTT
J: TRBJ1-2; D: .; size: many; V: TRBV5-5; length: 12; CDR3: CASSPYTGGYTF; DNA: TGTGCCAGCAGCCCTTATACGGGTGGCTACACCTTC
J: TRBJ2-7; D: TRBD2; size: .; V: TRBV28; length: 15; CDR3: CATKPTAGEPYEQHF; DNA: TGTGCCACCAAACCAACCGCGGGAGAGCCCTACGAGCAGCACTTC
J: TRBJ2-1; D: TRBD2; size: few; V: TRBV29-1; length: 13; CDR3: CSVLRTSFNEQFF; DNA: TGCAGCGTTCTACGGACTAGCTTCAATGAGCAGTTCTTC
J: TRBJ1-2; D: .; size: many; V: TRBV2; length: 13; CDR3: CASSRTLDYGYTF; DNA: TGTGCCAGCAGTCGGACGCTAGACTATGGCTACACCTTC
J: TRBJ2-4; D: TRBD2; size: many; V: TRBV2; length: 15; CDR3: CASSELAGGRGIQYF; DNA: TGTGCCAGCAGTGAACTTGCGGGGGGGCGAGGCATTCAGTACTTC
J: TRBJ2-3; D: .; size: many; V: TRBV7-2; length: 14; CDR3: CASSLLTRTDTQYF; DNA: TGTGCCAGCAGCTTACTAACTAGGACAGATACGCAGTATTTT
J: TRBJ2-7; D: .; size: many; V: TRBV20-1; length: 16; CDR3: CSARVIAEPVAYEQYF; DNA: TGCAGTGCTAGAGTAATAGCGGAGCCCGTAGCCTACGAGCAGTACTTC
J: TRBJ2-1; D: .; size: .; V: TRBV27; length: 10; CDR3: CASSYNEQFF; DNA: TGTGCCAGCTCCTACAATGAGCAGTTCTTC
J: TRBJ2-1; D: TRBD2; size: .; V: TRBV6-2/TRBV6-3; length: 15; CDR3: CASSPRLAGGGEQFF; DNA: TGTGCCAGCAGTCCCCGACTAGCGGGAGGGGGTGAGCAGTTCTTC
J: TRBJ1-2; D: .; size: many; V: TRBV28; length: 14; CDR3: CASSLSHRTNGYTF; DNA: TGTGCCAGCAGTTTATCGCATAGAACTAATGGCTACACCTTC
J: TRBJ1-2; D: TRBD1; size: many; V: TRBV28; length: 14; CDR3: CASSPGTGVNGYTF; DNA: TGTGCCAGCAGTCCCGGGACAGGGGTGAATGGCTACACCTTC
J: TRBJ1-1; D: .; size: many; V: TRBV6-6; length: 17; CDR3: CASSYGFGSGKGAEAFF; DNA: TGTGCCAGCAGTTACGGGTTCGGATCAGGGAAGGGCGCTGAAGCTTTCTTT
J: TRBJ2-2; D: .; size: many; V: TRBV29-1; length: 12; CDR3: CSVGTGLGELFF; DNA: TGCAGCGTTGGAACAGGGCTGGGGGAGCTGTTTTTT
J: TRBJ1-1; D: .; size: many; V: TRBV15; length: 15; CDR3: CATSARGAGNTEAFF; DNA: TGTGCCACCAGCGCCCGGGGGGCGGGGAACACTGAAGCTTTCTTT